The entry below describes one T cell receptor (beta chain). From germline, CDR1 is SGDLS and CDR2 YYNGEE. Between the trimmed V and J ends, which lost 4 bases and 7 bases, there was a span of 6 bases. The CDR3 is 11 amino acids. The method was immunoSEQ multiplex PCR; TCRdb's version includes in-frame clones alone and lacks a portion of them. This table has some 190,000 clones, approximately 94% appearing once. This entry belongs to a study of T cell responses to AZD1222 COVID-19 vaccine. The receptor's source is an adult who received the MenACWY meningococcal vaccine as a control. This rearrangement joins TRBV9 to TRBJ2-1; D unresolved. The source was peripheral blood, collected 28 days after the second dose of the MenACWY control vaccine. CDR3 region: CASSTTNEQFF. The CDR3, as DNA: TGTGCCAGCAGCACCACAAATGAGCAGTTCTTC.